This TCR beta chain is from a study of a mutant IDH1 vaccine in newly diagnosed glioma (dated by TCRdb to the early 2020s). Notes on the research overall: Vaccination started 4-6 weeks after radiotherapy alone, or was given together with temozolomide cycles in the groups whose treatment included chemotherapy. Of the approximately 29 treated patients, approximately 60% were male and approximately 40% were female, and a mean age of approximately 40 years was recorded. Before enrollment, patients had received standard therapy of radiotherapy alone, temozolomide alone, or radiochemotherapy with temozolomide; most received the combination. The week-35 safety follow-up took place at visit V12, and the week-47 end of study took place at visit V13. Six visits were used for peripheral blood collection: V03 (baseline), V05, V07, V10, V12 and V13. Longitudinal TCRB deep sequencing was done for fewer than 30 treated patients, wherever samples were available for exploratory analyses. Results and caveats for the whole study, not just this receptor: No apparent relationship was observed between pseudoprogression and alterations in the top peripheral T cell clonotypes detected by TCRB sequencing. Across multiple MHC alleles, vaccine-induced immune responses were seen in around 93% of patients. Selection of PBMC samples for TCRB deep sequencing was based on availability. The authors stated that sample limitations prevented analyses of patient blood samples from being reproduced.

This clone was detected only once. The antigen it recognizes is unknown. One base away there is no much larger clone; base qualities are not given. Relative to germline, V is missing 6 bases and J is missing 7 bases, with 10 bases of the junction outside any gene match. CDR1 and CDR2, per the germline V gene, are SQVTM and ANQGSEA. From the cysteine up to the phenylalanine, the CDR3 has a length of 14 residues. Left in the record is the CDR3 DNA by itself, 42 bases read in frame from the first base. The time point tag for this specimen amounts to: week 35, safety follow-up. Each vaccine dose, consisting of 300 ug of a 20-mer mutant IDH1 peptide in Montanide, was administered subcutaneously with topical imiquimod. Patients were given eight vaccinations, in weeks 1, 3, 5, 7, 11, 15, 19 and 23, which matched visits V03 through V10. Donors had newly diagnosed WHO grade 3 or 4 IDH1-mutant astrocytomas with loss of nuclear ATRX. The samples were drawn from NOA16, a multicentre, single-arm, open-label phase I trial in Germany that tested a mutant IDH1 peptide vaccine in humans for the first time. The DNeasy Blood and Tissue Kit was used to extract genomic DNA from EDTA blood for TCRB sequencing.

Libraries came from the immunoSEQ multiplex PCR assay. Following the manufacturer's protocol, the hsTCRB Kit was used to amplify rearranged TCR beta chain sequences. TCRB libraries were sequenced on an Illumina MiSeq. The study's processing was this. The proprietary platform of the kit vendor was used for demultiplexing, trimming and gene mapping. TCRdb mirrors the immuneACCESS table, restricted to in-frame sequences. Some clones are absent from its copies; in checked studies, under half trace to an unresolved V gene, and the reason for the others is unknown. V, J and clone size were drawn from that table, and D and trimming were deduced from the DNA. For this sample the table gives around 70,000 clones, of which around 82% were detected only once. The ten most abundant clones make up about an eighth of the sample.

The chain uses TRBV29-1 and TRBJ1-4, with 8 bases matching TRBD1. This clonotype was obtained from a young man with glioma. Sequenced here: PBMCs, sampled from a glioma patient whose treatment included an IDH1 peptide vaccine. This receptor has the CDR3 CSVADRGGREKLFF. The DNA sequence follows: TGCAGCGTAGCCGACAGGGGAGGACGTGAAAAACTGTTTTTT.